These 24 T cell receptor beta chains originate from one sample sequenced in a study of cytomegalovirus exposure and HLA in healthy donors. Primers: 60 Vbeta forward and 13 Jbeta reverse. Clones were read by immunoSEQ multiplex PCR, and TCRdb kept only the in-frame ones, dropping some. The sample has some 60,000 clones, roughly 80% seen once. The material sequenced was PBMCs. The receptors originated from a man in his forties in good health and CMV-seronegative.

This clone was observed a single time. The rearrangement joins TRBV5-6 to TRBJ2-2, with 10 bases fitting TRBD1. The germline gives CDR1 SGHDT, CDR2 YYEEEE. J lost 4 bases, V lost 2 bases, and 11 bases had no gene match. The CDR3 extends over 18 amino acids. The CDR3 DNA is TGTGCCAGCAGCTTTTGGACAGGGGGTAGAGTGGGCACCGGGGAGCTGTTTTTT. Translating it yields CASSFWTGGRVGTGELFF.

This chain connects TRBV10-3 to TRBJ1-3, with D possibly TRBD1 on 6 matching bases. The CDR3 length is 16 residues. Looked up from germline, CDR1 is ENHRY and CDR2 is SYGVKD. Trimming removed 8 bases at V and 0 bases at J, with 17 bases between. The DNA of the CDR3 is TGTGCCATCTTCTCCGGGACAACGAGCTCTGGAAACACCATATATTTT. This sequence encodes CAIFSGTTSSGNTIYF.

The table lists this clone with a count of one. In nucleotides, the CDR3 is TGCGCCAGCAGCTTGAGCGGGGGGCGCACAGATACGCAGTATTTT. Protein: CASSLSGGRTDTQYF. The J gene is TRBJ2-3, the V gene TRBV5-1; TRBD2 aligns across 9 bases. The CDR3 runs 15 residues. V shed 1 base, J shed 1 base, and the junction held 1 base outside the gene matches. Looked up from germline, CDR1 is SGHRS and CDR2 is YFSETQ.

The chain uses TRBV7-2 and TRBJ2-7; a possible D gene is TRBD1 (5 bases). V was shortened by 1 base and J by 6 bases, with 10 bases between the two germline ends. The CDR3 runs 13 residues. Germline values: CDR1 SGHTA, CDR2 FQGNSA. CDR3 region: CASSLVAQGEQYF. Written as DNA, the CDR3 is TGTGCCAGCAGCTTAGTGGCCCAGGGCGAGCAGTACTTC.

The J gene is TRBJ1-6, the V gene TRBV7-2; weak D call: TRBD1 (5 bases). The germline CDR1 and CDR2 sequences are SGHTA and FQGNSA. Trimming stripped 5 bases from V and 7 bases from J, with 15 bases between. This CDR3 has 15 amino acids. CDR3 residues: CASSPYGGTNSPLHF. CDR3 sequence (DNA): TGTGCCAGCAGCCCCTATGGGGGGACGAATTCACCCCTCCACTTT. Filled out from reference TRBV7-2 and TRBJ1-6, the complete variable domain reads GAGVSQSPSNKVTEKGKDVELRCDPISGHTALYWYRQSLGQGLEFLIYFQGNSAPDKSGLPSDRFSAERTGGSVSTLTIQRTQQEDSAVYLCASSPYGGTNSPLHFGNGTRLTVT.

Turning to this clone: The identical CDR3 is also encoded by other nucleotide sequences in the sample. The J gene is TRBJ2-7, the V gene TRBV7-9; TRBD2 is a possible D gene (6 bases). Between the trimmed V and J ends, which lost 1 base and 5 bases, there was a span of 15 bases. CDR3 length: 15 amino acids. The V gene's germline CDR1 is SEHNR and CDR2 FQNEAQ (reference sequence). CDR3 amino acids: CASSLGDRDFNEQYF. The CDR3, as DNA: TGTGCCAGCAGCTTAGGCGACCGGGACTTCAACGAGCAGTACTTC. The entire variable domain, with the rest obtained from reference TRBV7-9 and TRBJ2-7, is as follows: DTGVSQNPRHKITKRGQNVTFRCDPISEHNRLYWYRQTLGQGPEFLTYFQNEAQLEKSRLLSDRFSAERPKGSFSTLEIQRTEQGDSAMYLCASSLGDRDFNEQYFGPGTRLTVT.

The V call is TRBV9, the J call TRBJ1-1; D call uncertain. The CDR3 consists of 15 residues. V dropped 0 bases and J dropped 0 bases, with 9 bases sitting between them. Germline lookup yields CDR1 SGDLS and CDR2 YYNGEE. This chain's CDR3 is CASSVGSRLNTEAFF. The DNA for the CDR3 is TGTGCCAGCAGCGTAGGTAGCAGATTGAACACTGAAGCTTTCTTT.

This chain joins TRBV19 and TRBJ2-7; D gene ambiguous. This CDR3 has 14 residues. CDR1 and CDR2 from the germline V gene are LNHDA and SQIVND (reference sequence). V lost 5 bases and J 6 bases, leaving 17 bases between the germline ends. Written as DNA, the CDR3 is TGTGCCAGTAGTCGTAAGGCGCATAGAGGCGAGCAGTACTTC. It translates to CASSRKAHRGEQYF.

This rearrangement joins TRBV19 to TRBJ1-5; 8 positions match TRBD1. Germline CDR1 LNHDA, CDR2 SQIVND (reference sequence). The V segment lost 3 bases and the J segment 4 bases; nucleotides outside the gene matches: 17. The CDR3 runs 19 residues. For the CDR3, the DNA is TGTGCCAGTAGTATTGGGGACAGGCCAAACATGGGCTGGAATCAGCCCCAGCATTTT. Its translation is CASSIGDRPNMGWNQPQHF. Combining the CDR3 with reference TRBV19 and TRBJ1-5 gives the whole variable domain DGGITQSPKYLFRKEGQNVTLSCEQNLNHDAMYWYRQDPGQGLRLIYYSQIVNDFQKGDIAEGYSVSREKKESFPLTVTSAQKNPTAFYLCASSIGDRPNMGWNQPQHFGDGTRLSIL.

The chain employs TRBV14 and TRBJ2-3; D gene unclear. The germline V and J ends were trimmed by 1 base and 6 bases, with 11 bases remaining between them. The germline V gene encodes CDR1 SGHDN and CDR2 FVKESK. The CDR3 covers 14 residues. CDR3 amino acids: CASSQGDSLDTQYF. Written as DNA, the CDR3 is TGTGCCAGCAGCCAAGGAGACTCCCTGGATACGCAGTATTTT.

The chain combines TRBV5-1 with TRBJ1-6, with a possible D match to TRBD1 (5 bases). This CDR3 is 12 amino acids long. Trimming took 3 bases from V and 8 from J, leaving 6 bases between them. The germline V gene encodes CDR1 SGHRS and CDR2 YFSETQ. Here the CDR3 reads CASSWGDSPLHF. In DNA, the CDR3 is TGCGCCAGCAGCTGGGGGGATTCACCCCTCCACTTT.

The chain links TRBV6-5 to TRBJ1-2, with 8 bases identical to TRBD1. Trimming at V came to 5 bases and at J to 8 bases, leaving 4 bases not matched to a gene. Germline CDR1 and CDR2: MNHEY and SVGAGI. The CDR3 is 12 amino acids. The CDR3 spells CASSRQGNGYTF. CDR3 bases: TGTGCCAGCAGTCGACAGGGGAACGGCTACACCTTC.

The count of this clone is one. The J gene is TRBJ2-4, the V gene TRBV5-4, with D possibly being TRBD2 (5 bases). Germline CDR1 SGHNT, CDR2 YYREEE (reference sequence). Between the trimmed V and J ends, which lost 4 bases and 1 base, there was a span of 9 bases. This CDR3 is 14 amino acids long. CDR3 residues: CASSPQRAKNIQYF. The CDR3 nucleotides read TGTGCCAGCAGCCCTCAGCGGGCCAAAAACATTCAGTACTTC.

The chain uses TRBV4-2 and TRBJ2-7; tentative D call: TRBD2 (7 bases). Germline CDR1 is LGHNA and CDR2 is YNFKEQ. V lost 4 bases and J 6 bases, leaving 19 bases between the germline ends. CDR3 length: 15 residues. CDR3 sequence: CASSPVGGRSAEQYF. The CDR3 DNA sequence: TGTGCCAGCAGCCCGGTGGGGGGGCGTTCGGCCGAGCAGTACTTC.

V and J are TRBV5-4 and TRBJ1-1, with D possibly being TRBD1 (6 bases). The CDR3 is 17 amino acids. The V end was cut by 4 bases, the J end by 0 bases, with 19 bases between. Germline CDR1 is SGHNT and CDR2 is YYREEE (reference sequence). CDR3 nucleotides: TGTGCCAGCAGCCGACCCCTAGGGGGACCCATGAACACTGAAGCTTTCTTT. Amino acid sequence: CASSRPLGGPMNTEAFF.

CDR3 region: CASASISGNEAFF. The CDR3 coding sequence is TGTGCCAGTGCTTCTATTTCGGGTAATGAAGCTTTCTTT. This chain connects TRBV19 to TRBJ1-1; D is uncertain. The CDR3 is 13 residues long. CDR1 and CDR2 from the germline V gene are LNHDA and SQIVND (reference sequence). V lost 8 bases and J lost 7, with 17 bases in between.

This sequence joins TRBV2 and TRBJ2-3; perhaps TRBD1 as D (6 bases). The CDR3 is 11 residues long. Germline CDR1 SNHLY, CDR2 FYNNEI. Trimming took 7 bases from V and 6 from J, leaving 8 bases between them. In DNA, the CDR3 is TGTGCCAGCACCGGACAGGATACGCAGTATTTT. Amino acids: CASTGQDTQYF.

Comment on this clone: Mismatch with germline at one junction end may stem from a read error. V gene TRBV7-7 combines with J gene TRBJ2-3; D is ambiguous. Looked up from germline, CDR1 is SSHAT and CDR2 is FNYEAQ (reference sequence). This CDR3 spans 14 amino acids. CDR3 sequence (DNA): TGTGCTAGCAGCTTATCGAGCAGCACAGATACGCAGTATTTT. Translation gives CASSLSSSTDTQYF. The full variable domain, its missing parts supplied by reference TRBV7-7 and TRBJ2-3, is GAGVSQSPRYKVTKRGQDVTLRCDPISSHATLYWYQQALGQGPEFLTYFNYEAQPDKSGLPSDRFSAERPEGSISTLTIQRTEQRDSAMYRCASSLSSSTDTQYFGPGTRLTVL.

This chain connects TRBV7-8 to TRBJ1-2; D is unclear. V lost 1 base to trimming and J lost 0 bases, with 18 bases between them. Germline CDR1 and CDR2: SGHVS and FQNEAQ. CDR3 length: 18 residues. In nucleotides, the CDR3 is TGTGCCAGCAGCTTAGTCATTTCAGTTGCATATTCTAACTATGGCTACACCTTC. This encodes CASSLVISVAYSNYGYTF.

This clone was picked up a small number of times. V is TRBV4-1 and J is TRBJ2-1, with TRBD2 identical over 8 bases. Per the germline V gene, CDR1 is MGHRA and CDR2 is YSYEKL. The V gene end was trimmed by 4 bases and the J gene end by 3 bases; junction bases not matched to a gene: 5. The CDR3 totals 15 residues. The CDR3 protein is CASSLGGANYNEQFF. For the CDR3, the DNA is TGCGCCAGCAGCCTCGGGGGGGCTAACTACAATGAGCAGTTCTTC.

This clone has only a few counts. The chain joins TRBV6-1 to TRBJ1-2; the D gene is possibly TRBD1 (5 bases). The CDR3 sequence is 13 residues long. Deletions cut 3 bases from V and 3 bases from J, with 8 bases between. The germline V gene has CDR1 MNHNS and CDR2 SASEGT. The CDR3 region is CASSDATDYGYTF. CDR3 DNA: TGTGCCAGCAGTGACGCGACAGACTATGGCTACACCTTC.

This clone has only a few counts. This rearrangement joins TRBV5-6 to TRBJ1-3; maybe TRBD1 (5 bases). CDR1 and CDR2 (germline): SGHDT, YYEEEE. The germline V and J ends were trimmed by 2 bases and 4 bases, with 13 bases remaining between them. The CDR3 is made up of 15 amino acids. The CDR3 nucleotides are TGTGCCAGCAGCTTACCAGGGTCCTCCGGAAACACCATATATTTT. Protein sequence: CASSLPGSSGNTIYF. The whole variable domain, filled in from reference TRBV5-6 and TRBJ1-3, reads DAGVTQSPTHLIKTRGQQVTLRCSPKSGHDTVSWYQQALGQGPQFIFQYYEEEERQRGNFPDRFSGHQFPNYSSELNVNALLLGDSALYLCASSLPGSSGNTIYFGEGSWLTVV.

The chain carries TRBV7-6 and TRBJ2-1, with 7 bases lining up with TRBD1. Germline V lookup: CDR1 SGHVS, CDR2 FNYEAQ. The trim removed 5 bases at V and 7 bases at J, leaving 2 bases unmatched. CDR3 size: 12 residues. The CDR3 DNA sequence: TGTGCCAGCAGCAACAGGGGTAATGAGCAGTTCTTC. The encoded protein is CASSNRGNEQFF. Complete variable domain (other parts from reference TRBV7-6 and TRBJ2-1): GAGVSQSPRYKVTKRGQDVALRCDPISGHVSLYWYRQALGQGPEFLTYFNYEAQQDKSGLPNDRFSAERPEGSISTLTIQRTEQRDSAMYRCASSNRGNEQFFGPGTRLTVL.

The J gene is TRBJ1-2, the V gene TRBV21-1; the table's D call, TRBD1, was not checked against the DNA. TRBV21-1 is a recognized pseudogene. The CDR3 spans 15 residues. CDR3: CASSRAGPRGHGYTF. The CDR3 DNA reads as TGTGCCAGCAGCAGAGCGGGTCCCAGGGGCCATGGCTACACCTTC.